Following are 28 T cell receptor beta chains from one sample sequenced in a study of vaccination and CD4 T cells after COVID-19 (dated by TCRdb to 2021 to 2024). Read against the paper, the sample's time point label means: late sampling 161 to 241 days after vaccination in a few convalescent patients. The treatment or condition label, read with the paper, signifies: roughly ten-day PBMC culture with coronavirus spike peptide pools or control peptides (ViraFEST assay). The library was obtained by PCR. Instrument on record: Illumina iSeq 100. TCR sequencing of DNA from cultured CD4+ T cells used the Oncomine TCR Beta short-read assay at the Johns Hopkins FTIC core. TCRdb reanalyzed the raw reads on its own, using fastp at Q25 for trimming and MiXCR for clone calling, and kept in-frame beta chains. Rows matching on CDR3 protein sequence are summarized as one entry with the most common DNA and genes. This sample gives some 22,000 distinct CDR3 sequences in total; 30% to 35% of them show up just once. The ten largest account for 8.6% of the sample.

Their antigen targets remain unknown. This material consisted of CD4+ T cells from blood, cultured in vitro, taken about 7 months after SARS-CoV-2 vaccination. All receptors derive from a human donor who had recovered from COVID-19.

In its sample, this clonotype was seen a few times. The rearrangement links TRBV20-1 to TRBJ1-5; D uncertain. CDR1 is DFQATT and CDR2 is SNEGSKA in the germline V gene (reference sequence). This CDR3 comprises 14 residues. V was clipped by 0 bases and J by 0 bases, with 6 bases between them. Here the CDR3 reads CSAREPNSNQPQHF. As DNA, the CDR3 is TGCAGTGCTAGAGAGCCAAATAGCAATCAGCCCCAGCATTTT.

This sequence joins TRBV15 and TRBJ2-7; 7 bases align to TRBD1. Germline V CDR1 and CDR2: LNHNV, YYDKDF (reference sequence). J was trimmed by 5 bases and V by 1 base; bases with no gene match: 8. CDR3 length equals 15 residues. Here the CDR3 reads CATSRGTGFNHEQYF. CDR3 DNA sequence: TGTGCCACCAGCAGAGGGACAGGATTTAACCACGAGCAGTACTTC.

V usage is TRBV7-8 and J usage is TRBJ2-1, with D perhaps TRBD2 (5 bases). The CDR3 extends over 16 amino acids. Germline V gene data show CDR1 as SGHVS and CDR2 as FQNEAQ. The V end lost 1 base, the J end lost 0 bases, and 10 bases lay between the germline ends. Here the CDR3 DNA reads TGTGCCAGCAGCTTAGAGACCAGCGGCTCCTACAATGAGCAGTTCTTC. It codes for CASSLETSGSYNEQFF.

As DNA, the CDR3 is TGTGCCAGTAGTACCCGACTAGCGACCTCCTACGAGCAGTACTTC. It is translated as CASSTRLATSYEQYF. The chain recombines TRBV19 with TRBJ2-7, with TRBD2 identical over 8 bases. The ends lost 4 bases at V and 0 bases at J; junction bases unmatched: 5. Germline loops: CDR1 LNHDA, CDR2 SQIVND (reference sequence). The CDR3 consists of 15 residues.

This clonotype was seen a few times. V and J are TRBV6-1 and TRBJ1-5; 7 bases fit TRBD1. Germline CDR1 reads MNHNS; CDR2 reads SASEGT. Unmatched junction bases numbered 5, after V lost 6 bases and J lost 0 bases. This CDR3 contains 15 residues. In DNA, the CDR3 is TGTGCCAGCAGAGGTGGGACAGTTAGCAATCAGCCCCAGCATTTT. This codes for CASRGGTVSNQPQHF.

For this clonotype: Mismatch with germline at one junction end may stem from a read error. The J gene is TRBJ2-3, the V gene TRBV10-3; 7 nucleotides match TRBD2. CDR3 length: 14 amino acids. The germline V gene encodes CDR1 ENHRY and CDR2 SYGVKD. The CDR3 sequence: CAITEGGNLDTQYF. CDR3 sequence (DNA): TGTGCCATCACTGAGGGAGGGAACCTAGATACGCAGTATTTT.

The chain links TRBV20-1 to TRBJ2-1, with TRBD2 matching over 12 bases. Germline V lookup: CDR1 DFQATT, CDR2 SNEGSKA (reference sequence). There are 13 residues in the CDR3. The V segment lost 5 bases and the J segment 6 bases; nucleotides outside the gene matches: 2. In DNA form, the CDR3 reads TGCAGTGCTCGGACTAGCGGGATCAATGAGCAGTTCTTC. This gives the protein CSARTSGINEQFF.

The rearrangement links TRBV4-1 to TRBJ1-6; weak D call: TRBD1 (5 bases). The CDR3 sequence is 15 residues long. V was shortened by 3 bases and J by 8 bases, with 14 bases between the two germline ends. Germline lookup yields CDR1 MGHRA and CDR2 YSYEKL. The CDR3 bases are TGCGCCAGCAGCCACCCCCGGGGAGGGGATTCACCCCTCCACTTT. Protein sequence: CASSHPRGGDSPLHF.

The chain recombines TRBV5-6 with TRBJ1-1, with D tentatively TRBD1 (5 bases). CDR3 length: 15 residues. Trimming took off 2 bases at V and 1 base at J, with 12 bases between the two ends. Germline V CDR1 and CDR2: SGHDT, YYEEEE. The CDR3 reads CASSLLGVGNTEAFF. The CDR3 DNA is TGTGCCAGCAGCTTACTGGGGGTAGGGAACACTGAAGCTTTCTTT.

This clonotype ranks as medium-sized. The rearrangement links TRBV20-1 to TRBJ2-3; D perhaps matches TRBD2 (6 bases). The CDR3 is 12 amino acids. Germline assignment: CDR1 DFQATT and CDR2 SNEGSKA (reference sequence). V lost 3 bases, J lost 11 bases, and 15 bases lay in between. The CDR3 spells CSARPREVGQYF. CDR3 sequence (DNA): TGCAGTGCTAGGCCTAGGGAGGTGGGGCAGTATTTT.

In this sample, this clonotype turned up a few times. The chain recombines TRBV7-3 with TRBJ2-5; a possible D gene is TRBD2 (6 bases). The length of the CDR3 is 14 residues. V lost 5 bases, J lost 5 bases, and 15 bases lay in between. The germline gives CDR1 SGHTA, CDR2 FQGTGA. This CDR3 reads CASSRDGGGETQYF. As DNA, the CDR3 is TGTGCCAGCAGCCGGGATGGGGGAGGCGAGACCCAGTACTTC. The full variable domain, in which reference TRBV7-3 and TRBJ2-5 provide the parts outside the CDR3, is GAGVSQTPSNKVTEKGKYVELRCDPISGHTALYWYRQSLGQGPEFLIYFQGTGAADDSGLPNDRFFAVRPEGSVSTLKIQRTERGDSAVYLCASSRDGGGETQYFGPGTRLLVL.

This clonotype was counted a few times. The chain joins TRBV27 to TRBJ1-6, with a weak D call TRBD1 (6 bases). V lost 5 bases and J lost 9, with 8 bases in between. Germline V gene sequence: CDR1 MNHEY, CDR2 SMNVEV (reference sequence). The CDR3 consists of 12 residues. The DNA for the CDR3 is TGTGCCAGCAGTCAACAGGGTTCACCCCTCCACTTT. Translated, it gives CASSQQGSPLHF.

This clonotype showed up just a few times. This chain joins TRBV28 and TRBJ2-7; 8 bases fit TRBD1. The CDR3 loop spans 15 amino acids. Trimming cost V 6 bases and J 6 bases; bases outside gene matches: 13. Germline V lookup: CDR1 MDHEN, CDR2 SYDVKM. The CDR3 reads CASSRTGRFGSEQYF. DNA of the CDR3: TGTGCCAGCAGCCGGACAGGGCGCTTCGGTAGCGAGCAGTACTTC.

The rearrangement joins TRBV6-1 to TRBJ1-5; D ambiguous. Trimming took 6 bases from V and 4 from J, leaving 10 bases between them. Germline values: CDR1 MNHNS, CDR2 SASEGT. CDR3 length: 13 residues. The CDR3 loop reads CASRPSENQPQHF. Here the CDR3 DNA reads TGTGCCAGCAGACCCAGTGAAAATCAGCCCCAGCATTTT.

This clonotype was recorded a few times. The chain couples TRBV11-2 to TRBJ2-7, with D possibly TRBD1 on 6 matching bases. V dropped 5 bases and J dropped 2 bases, with 16 bases sitting between them. The CDR3 has 15 amino acids. The germline V gene encodes CDR1 SGHAT and CDR2 FQNNGV. The CDR3: CASSPGVGLTYEQYF. The CDR3 DNA reads as TGTGCCAGCAGCCCAGGGGTTGGCCTAACCTACGAGCAGTACTTC. The whole variable domain, remainder taken from reference TRBV11-2 and TRBJ2-7, is EAGVAQSPRYKIIEKRQSVAFWCNPISGHATLYWYQQILGQGPKLLIQFQNNGVVDDSQLPKDRFSAERLKGVDSTLKIQPAKLEDSAVYLCASSPGVGLTYEQYFGPGTRLTVT.

V and J are TRBV6-2 or TRBV6-3 and TRBJ2-1; perhaps TRBD2 as D (6 bases). The CDR3 has 13 residues. From germline, CDR1 is MNHEY and CDR2 SVGEGT. V was trimmed by 6 bases and J by 3 bases, leaving 9 bases between them. This CDR3 reads CASSKTSYNEQFF. DNA for the CDR3: TGTGCCAGCAGCAAGACTAGCTACAATGAGCAGTTCTTC.

This chain uses TRBV20-1 with TRBJ2-5, with a weak D call TRBD2 (5 bases). The CDR3 has 15 amino acids. V lost 2 bases and J 4 bases, leaving 17 bases between the germline ends. Looked up from germline, CDR1 is DFQATT and CDR2 is SNEGSKA (reference sequence). For the CDR3, the DNA is TGCAGTGCTAGATATGGAGGAGCTCTGCGAGAGACCCAGTACTTC. This encodes CSARYGGALRETQYF.

This chain uses TRBV20-1 with TRBJ1-1; D remains ambiguous. CDR1 is DFQATT, CDR2 SNEGSKA, per germline (reference sequence). The CDR3 length is 15 residues. Trimming removed 0 bases from V and 0 bases from J, with 11 bases in between. CDR3 protein: CSARDLGRMNTEAFF. CDR3 nucleotide sequence: TGCAGTGCTAGAGATCTCGGCAGGATGAACACTGAAGCTTTCTTT.

The rearrangement uses TRBV20-1 and TRBJ1-6; D call uncertain. The CDR3 contains 13 residues. Germline values: CDR1 DFQATT, CDR2 SNEGSKA (reference sequence). The V gene lost 2 bases and the J gene lost 7 bases, with 9 bases spanning the gap. In DNA, the CDR3 is TGCAGTGCTAGATACACGGCGAATTCACCCCTCCACTTT. As protein: CSARYTANSPLHF.

This clonotype was observed a single time. The chain links TRBV6-4 to TRBJ1-2; TRBD1 is a possible D gene (6 bases). This CDR3 is 16 amino acids long. The germline CDR1 and CDR2 sequences are MRHNA and SNTAGT. Trimming took off 5 bases at V and 2 bases at J, with 18 bases between the two ends. This chain's CDR3 is CASSYTIRGPNYGYTF. The CDR3 region has the DNA TGTGCCAGCAGTTATACCATTCGGGGGCCCAACTATGGCTACACCTTC.

This chain links TRBV28 with TRBJ2-5; D is ambiguous. CDR1 and CDR2 (germline): MDHEN, SYDVKM. Trimming shortened V by 3 bases and J by 1 base, and 6 bases separated the two germline ends. CDR3 length equals 13 residues. CDR3 sequence: CASSFPTQETQYF. CDR3 DNA sequence: TGTGCCAGCAGTTTTCCGACCCAAGAGACCCAGTACTTC.

For the CDR3, the DNA is TGTGCCAGCAGCCAGCGGCCCGAGACCCAGTACTTC. It translates to CASSQRPETQYF. The V gene is TRBV4-2, the J gene TRBJ2-5; the D is unclear. CDR1 and CDR2 from the germline V gene are LGHNA and YNFKEQ. Trimming took 3 bases from V and 5 from J, leaving 7 bases between them. The CDR3 is made up of 12 amino acids.

This clonotype was seen a handful of times. The chain recombines TRBV20-1 with TRBJ2-1; 12 positions agree with TRBD2. CDR3 length equals 15 residues. Germline V gives CDR1 DFQATT, CDR2 SNEGSKA (reference sequence). The junction had 11 bases not matched to a gene; V was cut back by 1 base and J by 13 bases. The CDR3: CSARAGASGRARQFF. CDR3 in DNA: TGCAGTGCTAGAGCTGGGGCTAGCGGGAGGGCTAGACAGTTCTTC.

The J gene is TRBJ1-1, the V gene TRBV7-2; D call uncertain. The CDR3 totals 15 residues. The V gene lost 6 bases and the J gene lost 0 bases, with 14 bases spanning the gap. CDR1 is SGHTA and CDR2 is FQGNSA in the germline V gene. The CDR3 DNA reads TGTGCCAGCAGGGAAATGAGTAGCATGAACACTGAAGCTTTCTTT. It codes for CASREMSSMNTEAFF.

The J gene is TRBJ2-7, the V gene TRBV20-1, with 11 bases matching TRBD2. J gave up 3 bases and V 2 bases, and 12 bases lay outside the gene matches. From germline, CDR1 is DFQATT and CDR2 SNEGSKA (reference sequence). The CDR3 consists of 17 residues. The CDR3 nucleotides read TGCAGTGCTAGAATTAGCGGGAGGGTCCCACGGGTCTACGAGCAGTACTTC. Its translation is CSARISGRVPRVYEQYF.

This clonotype has only a few counts. This chain uses TRBV27 with TRBJ2-7, with a tentative D call TRBD1 (5 bases). V was clipped by 3 bases and J by 3 bases, with 15 bases between them. The CDR3 is 15 residues long. CDR1 and CDR2 (germline): MNHEY, SMNVEV (reference sequence). Here the CDR3 reads CASSLRSARGYEQYF. CDR3 DNA: TGTGCCAGCAGTTTGCGTTCGGCAAGGGGCTACGAGCAGTACTTC.

The table lists this clonotype with a few counts. This chain connects TRBV10-2 to TRBJ2-5; D is undetermined. Trimming shortened V by 4 bases and J by 0 bases, and 9 bases separated the two germline ends. Germline CDR1 WSHSY, CDR2 SAAADI. This CDR3 has 14 residues. CDR3: CASSVVGNQETQYF. CDR3 DNA: TGCGCCAGCAGTGTAGTAGGCAACCAAGAGACCCAGTACTTC.

The table lists this clonotype with a few counts. The rearrangement links TRBV20-1 to TRBJ2-1; 8 positions agree with TRBD2. The germline gives CDR1 DFQATT, CDR2 SNEGSKA (reference sequence). CDR3 length equals 14 residues. Trimming took 3 bases from V and 2 from J; bases not matched to a gene: 3. This CDR3 is CSARAGGTYNEQFF. In DNA form, the CDR3 reads TGCAGTGCTAGGGCGGGAGGTACCTACAATGAGCAGTTCTTC.